This T cell receptor (beta chain) is drawn from a study of shared clonotypes between healthy human individuals. Note on this clone: The target antigen is unknown. It may be a read error: a sequence one base away is much more abundant.

Assay: immunoSEQ multiplex PCR; the TCRdb copy retains only in-frame clones and omits some. This sample yields about 1.9 million clones, of which 85% to 95% are seen a single time; around 1.8% belongs to the top ten. Study conclusions and caveats: Clonotype sharing among donors, it was expected, would be affected by sequencing depth. Represented diversity (both genetic and exposure-history) was limited by the small number of donors.

Terminally differentiated effector memory CD45RA+ cells were excluded from the naive CD8 cells, which were CD45RO-negative and positively selected for CCR7. Sequenced material: naive CD8+ T cells from PBMCs. The clonotype comes from a man younger than 35 in good health. Some clones in this sample may be carry-over from other donors' samples.

CDR3 sequence (DNA): TGTGCCAGTGGTATATCTGTATGGCGGAGAACTAATAGCAATCAGCCCCAGCATTTT. It specifies CASGISVWRRTNSNQPQHF. This chain joins TRBV19 and TRBJ1-5; D gene unclear. This CDR3 comprises 19 residues. CDR1 is LNHDA and CDR2 is SQIVND in the germline V gene (reference sequence). The full variable domain, in which reference TRBV19 and TRBJ1-5 provide the parts outside the CDR3, is DGGITQSPKYLFRKEGQNVTLSCEQNLNHDAMYWYRQDPGQGLRLIYYSQIVNDFQKGDIAEGYSVSREKKESFPLTVTSAQKNPTAFYLCASGISVWRRTNSNQPQHFGDGTRLSIL.